A single sample is the source of the 14 T cell receptor beta chains below, sequenced in a study of CD8 T cells in ankylosing spondylitis. Findings and limits, study-wide: One TCR beta motif, made up of roughly eight highly homologous variants, appeared characteristic of ankylosing spondylitis blood.

TCRdb reprocessed the 5' RACE reads with MiXCR, giving one entry per CDR3 protein. This sample has 350,000 to 450,000 distinct CDR3 sequences, with 26% found just once. No antigen has been identified for these receptors. The material sequenced was blood, either unsorted or a sorted T cell fraction (not recorded which). These receptors were collected from a male donor with ankylosing spondylitis.

The chain uses TRBV7-9 and TRBJ2-3; D is ambiguous. This CDR3 is built from 15 residues. V was cut by 5 bases and J by 0 bases, with 12 bases left in between. Germline-derived CDR1 and CDR2 are SEHNR and FQNEAQ (reference sequence). The CDR3 DNA reads as TGTGCCAGCAGCCCTGAGACACCCAGCACAGATACGCAGTATTTT. It specifies CASSPETPSTDTQYF.

This clonotype was observed a handful of times. CDR3 bases: TGTGCCAGCAGTGCTCAAATGAACACTGAAGCTTTCTTT. This sequence encodes CASSAQMNTEAFF. This chain uses TRBV12-3 or TRBV12-4 with TRBJ1-1; D not certain. The V end lost 5 bases, the J end lost 0 bases, and 7 bases lay between the germline ends. CDR3 length: 13 residues.

V and J are TRBV7-9 and TRBJ1-4; possible D gene TRBD1, 5 bases. The V end lost 4 bases, the J end lost 7 bases, and 13 bases lay between the germline ends. The CDR3 spans 14 residues. Germline V gene lookup returns CDR1 SEHNR and CDR2 FQNEAQ (reference sequence). CDR3 DNA: TGTGCCAGCAGCTCGGACATAGTCGGTGAAAAACTGTTTTTT. Protein: CASSSDIVGEKLFF.

This clonotype showed up just once. The chain joins TRBV20-1 to TRBJ2-3; no clear D. This CDR3 contains 10 residues. Trimming cost V 3 bases and J 6 bases, with 4 bases left between them. Germline assignment: CDR1 DFQATT and CDR2 SNEGSKA (reference sequence). DNA of the CDR3: TGCAGTGCTAGGCGGGATACGCAGTATTTT. This gives the protein CSARRDTQYF.

This chain connects TRBV9 to TRBJ2-2; D possibly corresponds to TRBD2 (7 bases). Trimming cost V 0 bases and J 4 bases, with 16 bases left between them. The CDR3 contains 17 residues. CDR1 is SGDLS, CDR2 YYNGEE, per germline. The CDR3 sequence: CASSVDGGRTTTGELFF. CDR3 DNA sequence: TGTGCCAGCAGCGTAGACGGGGGGCGAACGACCACCGGGGAGCTGTTTTTT.

The chain joins TRBV24-1 to TRBJ2-3; no firm D call. CDR3 length equals 16 residues. V was clipped by 1 base and J by 1 base, with 11 bases between them. Germline CDR1 is KGHDR and CDR2 is SFDVKD. The CDR3 sequence: CATSDFRLTGTDTQYF. The CDR3 coding sequence is TGTGCCACCAGTGATTTCAGGCTGACTGGCACAGATACGCAGTATTTT.

This clonotype occurred a few times. The chain is built from TRBV5-1 and TRBJ2-1; 12 bases match TRBD2. Germline V gives CDR1 SGHRS, CDR2 YFSETQ. The CDR3 is 16 residues long. Trimming removed 0 bases from V and 7 bases from J; junction bases left unmatched: 5. CDR3 loop: CASSLVSSGRGNEQFF. The CDR3 DNA follows: TGCGCCAGCAGCTTGGTGTCTAGCGGGAGGGGTAATGAGCAGTTCTTC.

This clonotype was counted only a few times. The J gene is TRBJ2-2, the V gene TRBV7-9, with a tentative D call TRBD1 (6 bases). Deletions cut 5 bases from V and 3 bases from J, with 19 bases between. CDR1 is SEHNR, CDR2 FQNEAQ, per germline (reference sequence). This CDR3 is built from 17 residues. CDR3 DNA sequence: TGTGCCAGCAGCCCGCCCGGGACAAGGGGGTACACCGGGGAGCTGTTTTTT. Residues: CASSPPGTRGYTGELFF.

By share, this clonotype ranks as medium-sized. The genes are TRBV5-1 and TRBJ1-6; 10 nucleotides match TRBD1. This CDR3 is built from 15 residues. J lost 10 bases, V lost 5 bases, and 9 bases had no gene match. Germline V CDR1 and CDR2: SGHRS, YFSETQ. The CDR3 coding sequence is TGCGCCAGCAGTAAGACAGGGGGCAAGGAATCACCCCTCCACTTT. Its translation is CASSKTGGKESPLHF.

This clonotype showed up just a few times. The chain combines TRBV3-1 with TRBJ2-1; 7 bases line up with TRBD1. The CDR3 length is 17 residues. The germline V gene has CDR1 LGHDT and CDR2 YNNKEL (reference sequence). V lost 4 bases and J lost 3; bases outside the gene matches: 12. CDR3 region: CASSPQTGRGNYNEQFF. Here the CDR3 DNA reads TGTGCCAGCAGCCCCCAGACAGGGCGAGGGAACTACAATGAGCAGTTCTTC.

The chain uses TRBV7-2 and TRBJ2-1; 12 nucleotides align to TRBD2. Germline assignment: CDR1 SGHTA and CDR2 FQGNSA. The CDR3 loop spans 15 amino acids. The ends lost 4 bases at V and 7 bases at J; junction bases unmatched: 5. CDR3 sequence reads: CASSSSGRAMNEQFF. CDR3 in DNA: TGTGCCAGCAGCTCTAGCGGGAGGGCCATGAATGAGCAGTTCTTC.

There are a few counts of this clonotype. CDR3: CSARDPWTSGSTDTQYF. CDR3 nucleotide sequence: TGCAGTGCTAGAGATCCTTGGACTAGCGGAAGCACAGATACGCAGTATTTT. The chain carries TRBV20-1 and TRBJ2-3; 10 nucleotides agree with TRBD2. Trimming cost V 0 bases and J 0 bases; bases outside gene matches: 6. The CDR3 has 17 amino acids. Germline lookup yields CDR1 DFQATT and CDR2 SNEGSKA (reference sequence).

The chain combines TRBV5-1 with TRBJ2-7; D is perhaps TRBD1 (6 bases). The germline V gene has CDR1 SGHRS and CDR2 YFSETQ. The V and J ends lost 0 bases and 5 bases respectively, with 12 bases between them. The CDR3 extends over 14 amino acids. Here the CDR3 DNA reads TGCGCCAGCAGCTTGGGACAGGTCAAGGACGAGCAGTACTTC. Its protein is CASSLGQVKDEQYF.

The chain joins TRBV24-1 to TRBJ1-4, with 9 bases identical to TRBD1. With 4 bases clipped from V and 8 bases from J, the junction kept 10 bases outside the gene matches. Germline assignment: CDR1 KGHDR and CDR2 SFDVKD. The CDR3 runs 16 residues. CDR3 amino acids: CATSDPGTGREEKLFF. CDR3 DNA: TGTGCCACCAGTGACCCCGGGACAGGGCGGGAAGAAAAACTGTTTTTT.